This passage covers 26 T cell receptor beta chains from one sample sequenced in a study of graft-versus-host responses after intestinal transplantation. Sequencing used immunoSEQ multiplex PCR; TCRdb keeps in-frame clones, though not all of them. The sample lists about 97,000 clones; 75% to 95% were seen once. Material: PBMCs, obtained just under 460 days after intestinal transplant. These receptors were collected from a human patient who received an intestinal transplant, so some T cells may come from the graft donor.

The chain couples TRBV5-4 to TRBJ2-7; D is possibly TRBD1 or TRBD2 (5 bases each). The CDR3 covers 15 residues. Trimming removed 4 bases from V and 3 bases from J, with 17 bases in between. The germline V gene encodes CDR1 SGHNT and CDR2 YYREEE (reference sequence). CDR3 loop: CASSGPGTESYEQYF. In DNA, the CDR3 is TGTGCCAGCAGCGGACCAGGGACGGAGAGCTACGAGCAGTACTTC. Complete variable domain (other parts from reference TRBV5-4 and TRBJ2-7): ETGVTQSPTHLIKTRGQQVTLRCSSQSGHNTVSWYQQALGQGPQFIFQYYREEENGRGNFPPRFSGLQFPNYSSELNVNALELDDSALYLCASSGPGTESYEQYFGPGTRLTVT.

This chain uses TRBV5-6 with TRBJ2-1, with 8 bases lining up with TRBD1. CDR1 and CDR2 from the germline V gene are SGHDT and YYEEEE. The V gene end was trimmed by 2 bases and the J gene end by 0 bases; junction bases not matched to a gene: 1. The CDR3 consists of 15 residues. CDR3 bases: TGTGCCAGCAGCTTAGGGACAGGCTCCTACAATGAGCAGTTCTTC. Protein product: CASSLGTGSYNEQFF.

V and J are TRBV29-1 and TRBJ1-2; no clear D. The CDR3 covers 12 residues. Germline V gene sequence: CDR1 SQVTM, CDR2 ANQGSEA. V lost 7 bases to trimming and J lost 1 base, with 10 bases between them. The CDR3 nucleotides read TGCAGCGATAGAGCGAGTAACTATGGCTACACCTTC. Its protein product is CSDRASNYGYTF.

This clone was observed once. The V gene is TRBV19, the J gene TRBJ1-5, with D unclear. With 5 bases removed from V and 5 bases from J, the gap between germline ends came to 13 bases. Germline CDR1 is LNHDA and CDR2 is SQIVND (reference sequence). The CDR3 covers 14 residues. CDR3 nucleotides: TGTGCCAGTAGTCTCCTCGGGCTTGATCAGCCCCAGCATTTT. It yields the protein CASSLLGLDQPQHF.

DNA of the CDR3: TGTGCCAGCAGCACCCCCGTAGTGGGGACCTCCTACGAGCAGTACTTC. Translation gives CASSTPVVGTSYEQYF. V is TRBV11-2 and J is TRBJ2-7; tentatively, D is TRBD1 or TRBD2 (5 bases each). The V end was cut by 5 bases, the J end by 0 bases, with 17 bases between. Germline V CDR1 and CDR2: SGHAT, FQNNGV. This CDR3 has 16 residues.

The chain carries TRBV5-5 and TRBJ2-2; TRBD2 agrees at 8 bases. The CDR3 has 16 residues. Germline V gene sequence: CDR1 SGHKS, CDR2 YYEKEE (reference sequence). J lost 1 base, V lost 2 bases, and 4 bases had no gene match. CDR3 loop: CASSFLAGQNTGELFF. The DNA of the CDR3 is TGTGCCAGCAGCTTTCTAGCGGGTCAGAACACCGGGGAGCTGTTTTTT.

The chain couples TRBV29-1 to TRBJ1-2; no definite D call. Germline V lookup: CDR1 SQVTM, CDR2 ANQGSEA. The CDR3 totals 12 residues. The germline V and J ends were trimmed by 7 bases and 4 bases, with 13 bases remaining between them. CDR3: CSDLGLGYGYTF. CDR3 nucleotides: TGCAGCGACCTCGGCCTGGGCTATGGCTACACCTTC.

The chain has TRBV10-3 and TRBJ2-1, with 9 bases that match TRBD2. The CDR3 totals 15 residues. CDR1 is ENHRY and CDR2 is SYGVKD in the germline V gene. With V trimmed by 6 bases and J by 4 bases, 7 bases remained unmatched. CDR3 nucleotides: TGTGCCATCAGCGACCTAGCGGGGACGTACAATGAGCAGTTCTTC. This codes for CAISDLAGTYNEQFF.

The chain carries TRBV2 and TRBJ1-5; D ambiguous. CDR3 length: 11 amino acids. V was clipped by 4 bases and J by 6 bases, with 4 bases between them. Germline values: CDR1 SNHLY, CDR2 FYNNEI. This chain's CDR3 is CASSGGQPQHF. CDR3 sequence (DNA): TGTGCCAGCAGTGGGGGTCAGCCCCAGCATTTT.

The CDR3 sequence: CASTPGTGGETQYF. Here the CDR3 DNA reads TGTGCCAGCACCCCAGGGACAGGGGGAGAGACCCAGTACTTC. The chain couples TRBV11-1 to TRBJ2-5; 11 bases are shared with TRBD1. Looked up from germline, CDR1 is SGHAT and CDR2 is FQDESV (reference sequence). The CDR3 is 14 residues long. Trimming removed 7 bases from V and 4 bases from J; junction bases left unmatched: 5.

This sequence joins TRBV19 and TRBJ1-1; D perhaps matches TRBD1 (6 bases). The CDR3 sequence is 17 residues long. The V gene's germline CDR1 is LNHDA and CDR2 SQIVND (reference sequence). V was trimmed by 2 bases and J by 0 bases, leaving 16 bases between them. The CDR3, as DNA: TGTGCCAGTAGTATAATTTTCCGGGACACCTTGAACACTGAAGCTTTCTTT. Translated: CASSIIFRDTLNTEAFF.

The sample holds a few counts of this clone. The chain has TRBV6-1 and TRBJ1-1, with D uncertain. CDR3 length equals 15 residues. Germline assignment: CDR1 MNHNS and CDR2 SASEGT. The V end lost 7 bases, the J end lost 1 base, and 16 bases lay between the germline ends. The CDR3: CASTKMRRENTEAFF. CDR3 nucleotides: TGTGCCAGCACCAAGATGCGGCGGGAGAACACTGAAGCTTTCTTT.

The gene calls are TRBV13 and TRBJ1-1; D not resolved. The CDR3 is made up of 12 amino acids. V lost 5 bases, J lost 11 bases, and 15 bases lay in between. CDR1 and CDR2 from the germline V gene are PRHDT and FYEKMQ (reference sequence). The CDR3 nucleotides read TGTGCCAGCAGCACCTCCAAGGGAGGCGCTTTCTTT. Protein: CASSTSKGGAFF. Full variable domain (rest looked up from reference TRBV13 and TRBJ1-1): AAGVIQSPRHLIKEKRETATLKCYPIPRHDTVYWYQQGPGQDPQFLISFYEKMQSDKGSIPDRFSAQQFSDYHSELNMSSLELGDSALYFCASSTSKGGAFFGQGTRLTVV.

The genes are TRBV27 and TRBJ2-3; 9 bases align to TRBD2. Germline lookup yields CDR1 MNHEY and CDR2 SMNVEV (reference sequence). The V and J ends lost 6 bases and 6 bases, in that order; junction bases with no gene match: 7. This CDR3 comprises 14 residues. In nucleotides, the CDR3 is TGTGCCAGCAGGGGGGCGGGGGGGCTGGATACGCAGTATTTT. Amino acids: CASRGAGGLDTQYF.

The rearrangement uses TRBV19 and TRBJ2-1, with a weak D call TRBD2 (6 bases). Germline-derived CDR1 and CDR2 are LNHDA and SQIVND (reference sequence). CDR3 length equals 16 residues. With 3 bases removed from V and 2 bases from J, the gap between germline ends came to 14 bases. In DNA form, the CDR3 reads TGTGCCAGTAGTATTTCACTAGCATCCCCCTACAATGAGCAGTTCTTC. Protein: CASSISLASPYNEQFF.

J is TRBJ1-5 and V is TRBV5-1; 9 nucleotides align to TRBD1. Germline CDR1 SGHRS, CDR2 YFSETQ. This CDR3 comprises 14 residues. V lost 4 bases, J lost 6 bases, and 5 bases stayed unmatched. CDR3 DNA sequence: TGCGCCAGCAGCCCGGACAGGGGAGGTCAGCCCCAGCATTTT. Amino acids: CASSPDRGGQPQHF.

V and J are TRBV6-6 and TRBJ1-2, with TRBD1 as a possible D gene (6 bases). V lost 2 bases and J lost 4, with 14 bases in between. The length of the CDR3 is 15 residues. Germline loops: CDR1 MNHNY, CDR2 SVGAGI (reference sequence). This CDR3 is CASSYPEGGGYGYTF. CDR3 DNA: TGTGCCAGCAGTTACCCGGAGGGGGGGGGCTATGGCTACACCTTC.

The V gene is TRBV9, the J gene TRBJ1-2; no definite D call. The CDR3 runs to 17 residues. Germline lookup yields CDR1 SGDLS and CDR2 YYNGEE. Trimming removed 2 bases from V and 5 bases from J, with 22 bases in between. CDR3 residues: CASSVTTRVAHSYGYTF. In nucleotides, the CDR3 is TGTGCCAGCAGCGTTACAACTCGTGTCGCTCATTCGTATGGCTACACCTTC.

As to this clone: No conserved phenylalanine or tryptophan ends this CDR3, so it is likely a read error. The chain recombines TRBV5-6 with TRBJ1-1; D might be TRBD1 (5 bases). The CDR3 length is 12 residues. Looked up from germline, CDR1 is SGHDT and CDR2 is YYEEEE. The CDR3: CASSPGGSEAFL. The CDR3 DNA is TGTGCCAGCAGCCCCGGGGGGTCTGAGGCTTTCCTT.

J is TRBJ1-1 and V is TRBV7-9; the D gene is possibly TRBD1 (5 bases). The CDR3 length is 14 residues. Germline CDR1 reads SEHNR; CDR2 reads FQNEAQ (reference sequence). V was cut by 1 base and J by 3 bases, with 9 bases left in between. The CDR3 here is CASSLGGRDTEAFF. For the CDR3, the DNA is TGTGCCAGCAGCTTAGGAGGCAGGGACACTGAAGCTTTCTTT.

To note about this clone: The junction departs from germline at one end; a sequencing error may be responsible. The sample carries other DNA sequences with the same CDR3. The rearrangement joins TRBV19 to TRBJ1-1; D might be TRBD1 (6 bases). The CDR3 sequence is 12 residues long. Germline loops: CDR1 LNHDA, CDR2 SQIVND (reference sequence). The CDR3 region is CATKQGATEAFF. The CDR3 bases are TGTGCCACTAAACAGGGTGCCACTGAGGCTTTCTTT.

This chain connects TRBV10-1 to TRBJ2-3; D remains ambiguous. This CDR3 has 15 amino acids. V lost 4 bases and J lost 1, with 12 bases in between. Germline V gene lookup returns CDR1 WNHNN and CDR2 SYGVQD (reference sequence). DNA for the CDR3: TGCGCCAGCAGTGTCGGTAGTGGCGGCACAGATACGCAGTATTTT. Encoded protein: CASSVGSGGTDTQYF.

V and J are TRBV18 and TRBJ1-1; D not resolved. Trimming took off 3 bases at V and 5 bases at J, with 16 bases between the two ends. CDR3 length equals 15 residues. Germline V gene sequence: CDR1 KGHSH, CDR2 LQKENI. Here the CDR3 DNA reads TGTGCCAGCTCACCCTCCGCAGGAGGAGAGACTGAAGCTTTCTTT. Amino acids: CASSPSAGGETEAFF.

CDR3 region: CSARHVEKLFF. DNA for the CDR3: TGCAGCGCCCGACATGTCGAAAAACTGTTTTTT. The chain couples TRBV29-1 to TRBJ1-4; no definite D call. The V gene's germline CDR1 is SQVTM and CDR2 ANQGSEA. The CDR3 has 11 residues. Trimming pared 7 bases from V and 8 bases from J, leaving 11 bases between.

On this clone: A junction end diverges from the germline sequence, so it may reflect a read error. The gene calls are TRBV28 and TRBJ2-7, with unresolved D. The germline V gene encodes CDR1 MDHEN and CDR2 SYDVKM. There are 11 residues in the CDR3. The CDR3 loop is CAGSQNYEQYF. CDR3 sequence (DNA): TGTGCCGGCAGCCAGAACTACGAGCAGTACTTC.

The chain joins TRBV6-5 to TRBJ1-1; D might be TRBD1 (5 bases). V gave up 2 bases and J gave up 6 bases, with 7 bases separating them. Germline-derived CDR1 and CDR2 are MNHEY and SVGAGI. The CDR3 is 12 amino acids. The CDR3 DNA sequence: TGTGCCAGCAGTTACGGGGGGGCTGAAGCTTTCTTT. Amino acids: CASSYGGAEAFF.